These T cell receptor beta chains were read from a single sample in a study of T cell repertoires in cytomegalovirus infection. Antigen specificity for these receptors is unknown. Using its own MiXCR run on the reads, TCRdb lists one record per CDR3 protein. The repertoire holds approximately 300,000 distinct CDR3 sequences, almost 30% seen once, with 20% in the top ten. The sample consisted of cultured PBMCs, taken from culture after CMV antigen stimulation. Receptor source: a human donor in good health (CMV status not recorded). Some clones in this sample may be carry-over from other donors' samples. Each CDR3 is given with its conserved first and last residue. The D gene is left open where the match is weak. Clone size is not always given. Where it is, it says once, few, many or a class for expanded clones.

j_call,clone_size,d_call,v_call,cdr3_nt,cdr3_aa
TRBJ1-2,-,TRBD1,TRBV6-2/TRBV6-3,TGTGCCAGCAGTTTTCGACAGGGATTGGGGGGCTACACCTTC,CASSFRQGLGGYTF
TRBJ1-6,many,TRBD1,TRBV7-9,TGTGCCAGCAGTCCCTATACCGGGACAGGGGGGTCACCCCTCCACTTT,CASSPYTGTGGSPLHF
TRBJ1-2,few,-,TRBV19,TGTGCCAGTAGTATAGGAAGGGCCGGCTATGGCTACACCTTC,CASSIGRAGYGYTF
TRBJ1-2,-,-,TRBV6-1,TGTGCCAGCAGTGCTACGACAGGAGGGAGCTACACCTTC,CASSATTGGSYTF
TRBJ1-3,-,-,TRBV2,TGTGCCAGCAGTGAATTGGGGAGAGCCTCTGGAAACACCATATATTTT,CASSELGRASGNTIYF
TRBJ1-5,few,-,TRBV2,TGTGCCAGCAGTGAGCTAGGGGATCAGCCCCAGCATTTT,CASSELGDQPQHF
TRBJ2-1,few,TRBD2,TRBV24-1,TGTGCCACCAGTGATCCGTCCCTGGGACTAGCGGGAGCGGATGAGCAGTTCTTC,CATSDPSLGLAGADEQFF
TRBJ2-3,-,-,TRBV29-1,TGCAGCGCCACGGACGGATCTAGCACAGATACGCAGTATTTT,CSATDGSSTDTQYF
TRBJ2-3,-,-,TRBV20-1,TGCAGTGCTCCCTTTGGGGGTAGCCAAAATACGCAGTATTTT,CSAPFGGSQNTQYF
TRBJ2-7,-,-,TRBV7-9,TGTGCCAGCGAAACCGGGACTCTCCTGAGCGAGCAGTACTTC,CASETGTLLSEQYF
TRBJ2-7,few,TRBD2,TRBV6-5,TGTGCCAGCAGGTGGACTAGCGGGAGGGCCCGGTACGAGCAGTACTTC,CASRWTSGRARYEQYF
TRBJ2-7,few,-,TRBV6-5,TGTGCCAGCAGTTTCGGGTCTGGGACCGACTCTTTAAGCGAGCAGTACTTC,CASSFGSGTDSLSEQYF
TRBJ1-5,once,-,TRBV19,TGTGCCAGTAGTGTTCCGACAGGTCCTAATCAGCCCCAGCATTTT,CASSVPTGPNQPQHF
TRBJ1-3,many,TRBD1,TRBV7-9,TGTGCCAGCAGCAGATGGACAGGGGGTTTAGCGAGCTCTGGAAACACCATATATTTT,CASSRWTGGLASSGNTIYF
TRBJ2-1,few,-,TRBV27,TGTGCCAGCAGTTTCCAATCTTTAATACGGGACAATGAGCAGTTCTTC,CASSFQSLIRDNEQFF
TRBJ1-2,-,TRBD1,TRBV5-6,TGTGCCAGCAGCATTGGGACAGGGAGAGACTATGGCTACACCTTC,CASSIGTGRDYGYTF
TRBJ2-3,-,-,TRBV7-9,TGTGCCAGCAGCCCCGGGCAGGTCTTCACAGATACGCAGTATTTT,CASSPGQVFTDTQYF
TRBJ2-7,-,-,TRBV11-2,TGTGCCAGCAGTCCGCGGGGGCGACAGGCCTACGAGCAGTACTTC,CASSPRGRQAYEQYF
TRBJ2-7,few,TRBD1,TRBV28,TGTGCCAGCAGTTCGGGACAGGGGGCGCGCCACGAGCAGTACTTC,CASSSGQGARHEQYF
TRBJ2-7,few,-,TRBV6-8,TGTGCCAGCAGTTACCGCAGTACGTCACTCTCCTACGAGCAGTACTTC,CASSYRSTSLSYEQYF
TRBJ1-6,many,-,TRBV7-9,TGTGCCAGCAGCTTAGCCGGGGTTCATTCACCCCTCCACTTT,CASSLAGVHSPLHF
TRBJ2-7,few,-,TRBV6-8,TGTGCCAGCAGTTACCCTGGGTTGAGCTCCTACGAGCAGTACTTC,CASSYPGLSSYEQYF
TRBJ1-5,-,TRBD1,TRBV12-3/TRBV12-4,TGTGCCAGCACCGGACAGGGGCCCAATCAGCCCCAGCATTTT,CASTGQGPNQPQHF
TRBJ1-2,many,-,TRBV12-3/TRBV12-4,TGTGCCAGCAGTTTATGGGGAGATGGCTACACCTTC,CASSLWGDGYTF
TRBJ1-1,-,TRBD1,TRBV11-2,TGTGCCAGCGGGTTGGGACAGGGGCTCAACACTGAAGCTTTCTTT,CASGLGQGLNTEAFF
TRBJ1-2,once,-,TRBV6-1,TGTGCCAGCAGTGAGTGGTCCAAACCCGGCTACACCTTC,CASSEWSKPGYTF
TRBJ2-7,many,TRBD2,TRBV28,TGTGCCAGCAGTTCTAGCGGGAGGGCCAAGGACTTC,CASSSSGRAKDF
TRBJ2-2,few,-,TRBV20-1,TGCAGTGTTAGCCAAGCCGCGAACACCGGGGAGCTGTTTTTT,CSVSQAANTGELFF
TRBJ1-1,few,-,TRBV6-1,TGTGCCAGCAGTGAAAGGCCTGGGAACACTGAAGCTTTCTTT,CASSERPGNTEAFF
TRBJ1-3,-,TRBD1,TRBV6-6,TGTGCCAGCAGTTCCTACGCTTCGGACAGGGGAGGCGGAAACACCATATATTTT,CASSSYASDRGGGNTIYF
TRBJ2-5,once,TRBD1,TRBV13,TGTGCCAGCAGCTGGGTCGGGACAGGGGAAGAAGAGACCCAGTACTTC,CASSWVGTGEEETQYF
TRBJ1-1,-,-,TRBV20-1,TGCAGTGCTAGAGGGGGCATGGGAGGCTCGAACACTGAAGCTTTCTTT,CSARGGMGGSNTEAFF
TRBJ1-3,-,-,TRBV5-1,TGCGCCAGCAGCTTGGCCACGGTAGCCGGAAACACCATATATTTT,CASSLATVAGNTIYF
TRBJ1-2,-,TRBD1,TRBV29-1,TGCAGCGCCATAGACAGGGGCTATGGCTACACCTTC,CSAIDRGYGYTF
TRBJ1-1,-,-,TRBV2,TGTGCCAGCAGTTTAGAGTCCGAAGCTGAAGCTTTCTTT,CASSLESEAEAFF
TRBJ2-2,once,-,TRBV29-1,TGCAGCGTTGAAGACGCTAACAGGGTCGCCGGGGAGCTGTTTTTT,CSVEDANRVAGELFF
TRBJ1-3,many,-,TRBV7-2,TGTGCCAGCAGCTTAGCGGATTCGAGGGGAACCATATATTTT,CASSLADSRGTIYF
TRBJ1-4,once,-,TRBV29-1,TGCAGCGTTGAAACCTACACTAATGAAAAACTGTTTTTT,CSVETYTNEKLFF
TRBJ2-2,-,-,TRBV2,TGTGCCAGCAGAGAAACCAGGGGTACCGGGGAGCTGTTTTTT,CASRETRGTGELFF
TRBJ2-1,many,-,TRBV7-8,TGTGCCAGCGGAGGGGCTAGCCTTCCAGTACAAAATGAGCAGTTCTTC,CASGGASLPVQNEQFF
TRBJ2-1,-,TRBD2,TRBV19,TGTGCCAGTAGTCTTAGCGGGAGAGACAATGAGCAGTTCTTC,CASSLSGRDNEQFF